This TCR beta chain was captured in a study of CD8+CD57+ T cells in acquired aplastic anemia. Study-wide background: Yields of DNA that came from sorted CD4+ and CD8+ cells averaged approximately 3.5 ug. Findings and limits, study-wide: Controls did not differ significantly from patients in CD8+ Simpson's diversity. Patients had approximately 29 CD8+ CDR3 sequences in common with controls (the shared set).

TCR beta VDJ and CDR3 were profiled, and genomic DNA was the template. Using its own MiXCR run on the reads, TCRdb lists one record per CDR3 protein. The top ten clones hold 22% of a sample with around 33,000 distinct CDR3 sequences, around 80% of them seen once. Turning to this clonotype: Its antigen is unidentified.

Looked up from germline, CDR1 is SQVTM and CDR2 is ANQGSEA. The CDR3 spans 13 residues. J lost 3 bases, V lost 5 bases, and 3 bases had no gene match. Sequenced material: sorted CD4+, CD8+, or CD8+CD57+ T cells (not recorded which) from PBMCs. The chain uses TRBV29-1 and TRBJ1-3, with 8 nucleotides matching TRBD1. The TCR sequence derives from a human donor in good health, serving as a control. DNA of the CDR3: TGCAGCGTTACCGGGACAGGTGGAAACACCATATATTTT. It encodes CSVTGTGGNTIYF.